Listed here are 8 T cell receptor beta chains from one sample, sequenced in a study of T cells in Graves' hyperthyroidism and ophthalmopathy. What was amplified from RNA transcripts were TCR beta CDR3 regions. RT-PCR in the first round (using the HTBI primer set) targeted the TCR CDR3. Via MiXCR, TCRdb re-called the multiplex PCR reads, giving one row per CDR3 protein. The table has roughly 56,000 distinct CDR3 sequences, around half seen once; the top ten hold 9.5% to 15%. Specimen: blood. The receptors here all came from a young woman with Graves' ophthalmopathy.

There are many counts of this clonotype. This chain uses TRBV20-1 with TRBJ2-2, with 14 bases lining up with TRBD2. The V and J ends lost 3 bases and 5 bases, in that order; junction bases with no gene match: 2. The CDR3 spans 15 residues. CDR1 is DFQATT and CDR2 is SNEGSKA in the germline V gene (reference sequence). The CDR3 loop reads CSARGLAGETGELFF. Here the CDR3 DNA reads TGCAGTGCTAGGGGACTAGCGGGAGAAACCGGGGAGCTGTTTTTT.

For this clonotype: At one boundary the junction diverges from the germline segment, which might be a read error. The genes are TRBV7-7 and TRBJ1-1; D is ambiguous. CDR3 length: 15 residues. Germline V lookup: CDR1 SSHAT, CDR2 FNYEAQ (reference sequence). As DNA, the CDR3 is TGTGCTAGCAGCTTATTGGCAGAGAGTAACACTGAAGCTTTCTTT. It encodes CASSLLAESNTEAFF. The full variable domain, with the rest looked up from reference TRBV7-7 and TRBJ1-1, is GAGVSQSPRYKVTKRGQDVTLRCDPISSHATLYWYQQALGQGPEFLTYFNYEAQPDKSGLPSDRFSAERPEGSISTLTIQRTEQRDSAMYRCASSLLAESNTEAFFGQGTRLTVV.

The rearrangement uses TRBV5-4 and TRBJ1-2, with D perhaps TRBD1 (6 bases). This CDR3 is built from 13 residues. Trimming shortened V by 5 bases and J by 6 bases, and 14 bases separated the two germline ends. Germline CDR1 SGHNT, CDR2 YYREEE (reference sequence). CDR3 DNA sequence: TGTGCCAGCAGTTATGATACAGGGAATGGCTACACCTTC. This sequence encodes CASSYDTGNGYTF.

This clonotype came up many times. The genes are TRBV4-2 and TRBJ1-5, with D possibly matching TRBD1 (5 bases). V was shortened by 0 bases and J by 6 bases, with 12 bases between the two germline ends. CDR1 LGHNA and CDR2 YNFKEQ come from the germline V gene. The CDR3 covers 15 residues. This chain's CDR3 is CASSQDMGGSQPQHF. CDR3 DNA: TGTGCCAGCAGCCAAGATATGGGGGGTAGTCAGCCCCAGCATTTT.

This clonotype was counted at least ten times. The chain uses TRBV4-2 and TRBJ2-3; 7 positions agree with TRBD2. The CDR3 has 16 amino acids. CDR1 is LGHNA and CDR2 is YNFKEQ in the germline V gene. J gave up 2 bases and V 1 base, and 6 bases lay outside the gene matches. CDR3 region: CASSQANSGFTDTQYF. CDR3 in DNA: TGTGCCAGCAGCCAAGCAAATAGCGGGTTCACAGATACGCAGTATTTT.

The chain carries TRBV2 and TRBJ1-2, with D uncertain. CDR1 and CDR2 (germline): SNHLY, FYNNEI. V dropped 0 bases and J dropped 5 bases, with 10 bases sitting between them. CDR3 length: 14 amino acids. CDR3 loop: CASSEAGPRYGYTF. In DNA, the CDR3 is TGTGCCAGCAGTGAAGCGGGCCCCAGATATGGCTACACCTTC.

This clonotype was observed many times. V gene TRBV28 combines with J gene TRBJ2-5; 7 bases are shared with TRBD2. V dropped 5 bases and J dropped 5; count of bases not matched to a gene: 8. The length of the CDR3 is 14 residues. Germline-derived CDR1 and CDR2 are MDHEN and SYDVKM. The CDR3 DNA reads TGTGCCAGCAGTGCCGGGGGGAGGCCGGAGACCCAGTACTTC. Residues: CASSAGGRPETQYF.

This clonotype was counted ten times or more. V usage is TRBV20-1 and J usage is TRBJ2-7; 7 bases are a match to TRBD2. Germline CDR1 and CDR2: DFQATT and SNEGSKA (reference sequence). V was clipped by 6 bases and J by 2 bases; unmatched bases: 4. The CDR3 has 12 amino acids. In nucleotides, the CDR3 is TGCAGTGCCCAGCGGGACCCCTACGAGCAGTACTTC. Protein: CSAQRDPYEQYF.